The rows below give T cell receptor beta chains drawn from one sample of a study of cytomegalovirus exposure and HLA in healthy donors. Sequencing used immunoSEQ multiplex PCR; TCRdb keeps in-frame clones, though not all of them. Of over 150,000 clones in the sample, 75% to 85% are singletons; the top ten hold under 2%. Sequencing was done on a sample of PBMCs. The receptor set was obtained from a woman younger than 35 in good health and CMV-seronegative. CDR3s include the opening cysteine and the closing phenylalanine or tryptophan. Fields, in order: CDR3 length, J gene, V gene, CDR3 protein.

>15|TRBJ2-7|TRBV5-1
CASSLSLAGAHEQYF
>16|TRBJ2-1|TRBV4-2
CASSQSSGRAQYEQFF
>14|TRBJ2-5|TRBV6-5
CASSYIDRPRAQYF
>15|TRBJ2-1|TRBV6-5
CASSKGADRAGEQFF
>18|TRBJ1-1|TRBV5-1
CASRARDRGTEGTLRLSF
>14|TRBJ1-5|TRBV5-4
CASSRAGSNQPQHF
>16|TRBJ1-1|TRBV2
CASSDQGIPMNTEAFF
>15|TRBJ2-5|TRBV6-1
CASSDGQGAWETQYF
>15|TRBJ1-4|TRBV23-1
CASRKRDNTNEKLFF
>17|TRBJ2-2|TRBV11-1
CAGRSSRLAENTGELFF
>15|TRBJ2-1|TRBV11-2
CASSFPYGRVGEQFF
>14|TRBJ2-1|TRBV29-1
CSVESGSFVGEQFF
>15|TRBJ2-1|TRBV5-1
CASSLNRIFRNEQFF
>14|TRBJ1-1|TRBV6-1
CASSEGQWRTEAFF
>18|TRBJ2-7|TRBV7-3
CASSGRQGLKRTPYEQYF
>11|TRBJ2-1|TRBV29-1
CSVGGRAEQFF
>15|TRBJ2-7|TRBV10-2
CASSGTPTRYYEQYF
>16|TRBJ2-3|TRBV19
CASSIGRGGSPDTQYF
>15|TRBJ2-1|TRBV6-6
CASSTRDSSYNEQFF
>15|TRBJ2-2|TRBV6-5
CASTEGLMNTGELFF
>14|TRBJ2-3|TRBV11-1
CASSFSGGRDTQYF
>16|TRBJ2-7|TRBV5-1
CASSLAVSRATYEQYF
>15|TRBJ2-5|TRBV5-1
CASSLVLTGSETQYF
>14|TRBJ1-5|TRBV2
CASSEEGLPQPQHF
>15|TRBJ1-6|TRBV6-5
CTSSRGTAYNSPLHF
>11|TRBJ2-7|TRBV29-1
CSTGQGDEQYF
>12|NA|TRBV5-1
CASSATSYEQYF
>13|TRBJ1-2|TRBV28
CASSLRSGYGYTF
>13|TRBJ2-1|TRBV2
CASSPPRDNEQFF
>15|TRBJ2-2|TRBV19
CASKRAGVITGELFF
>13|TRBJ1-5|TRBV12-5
CASGPDGVQPQHF
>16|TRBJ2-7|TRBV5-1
CASSLSRLAGAYEQYF
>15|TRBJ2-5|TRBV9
CASTGGGGPEETQYF
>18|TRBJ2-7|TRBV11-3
CASSLDTGAGQPDYEQYF
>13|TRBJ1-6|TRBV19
CASSGQGPSPLHF
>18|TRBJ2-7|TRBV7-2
CASSLIITTSGNWYEQYF
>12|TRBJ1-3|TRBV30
CAWSRGRNTIYF
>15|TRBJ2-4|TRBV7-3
CASSPTPTSKNIQYF
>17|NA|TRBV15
CATSRAITQGWSYEQYF
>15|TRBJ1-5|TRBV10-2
CASSDGQNSNQPQHF
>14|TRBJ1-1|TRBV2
CASSERALGTEAFF
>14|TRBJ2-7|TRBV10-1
CASSDGLAGGEQYF
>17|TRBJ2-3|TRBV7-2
CASSFPGLAGGTDTQYF
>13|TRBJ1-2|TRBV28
CASSFKENYGYTF
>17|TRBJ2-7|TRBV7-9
CASSRLGPVGYSYEQYF
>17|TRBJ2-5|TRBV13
CASSSNQYQRRQETQYF
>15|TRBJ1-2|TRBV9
CASSALDRSDYGYTF
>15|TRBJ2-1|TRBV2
CASRGLVRSNNEQFF
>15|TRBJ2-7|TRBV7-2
CASSPGQPISYEQYF
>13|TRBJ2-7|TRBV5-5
CASSSLGLAGDEF
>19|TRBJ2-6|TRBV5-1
CASSIRDRGPTSGANVLTF
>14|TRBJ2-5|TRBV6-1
CASSSRTGKETQYF
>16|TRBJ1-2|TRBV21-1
CASSTKGDTGKGGYTF
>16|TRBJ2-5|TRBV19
CASSMGTGLGQETQYF
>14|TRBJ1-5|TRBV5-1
CASSLGGPNQPQHF
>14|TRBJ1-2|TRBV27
CASSSLQGKVGYTF
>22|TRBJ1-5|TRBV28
CASSLYTGWRGGGGFWHQPQHF